A selection of T cell receptor beta chains follows, all from one sample in a study of blood T cell repertoires in COVID-19. Produced via immunoSEQ multiplex PCR; TCRdb's table is partial and in-frame only. Of approximately 260,000 clones in the sample, approximately 86% were seen once. The sample comprised PBMCs or T cells enriched from blood (not recorded which). The receptors derive from a woman in her twenties or thirties with acute COVID-19. Both conserved end residues are part of each CDR3. The D gene is left open where the match is weak. Size tells how often a clone was seen (once, few, many) or the class of an expanded clone, and some rows leave it out.

.	TRBV18	TRBJ2-3	.	TGTGCCAGCTCACCCTCAGGGTCAGATACGCAGTATTTT	CASSPSGSDTQYF
.	TRBV30	TRBJ1-6	.	TGTGCCTGGGGGAGTCATAGCGGACCGCGTAATTCACCCCTCCACTTT	CAWGSHSGPRNSPLHF
.	TRBV19	TRBJ1-6	.	TGTGCCATGACAGTGACGTCGGATTCACCCCTCCACTTT	CAMTVTSDSPLHF
.	TRBV18	TRBJ2-7	.	TGTGCCAGCTCACCTGCGGGGCGCGAGGTCTACGAGCAGTACTTC	CASSPAGREVYEQYF
.	TRBV20-1	TRBJ2-1	.	TGCAGTGCTAGTATCCGAGCGAACAATGAGCAGTTCTTC	CSASIRANNEQFF
.	TRBV4-1	TRBJ1-4	few	TGCGCCAGCAGCCAAGACAGGAGGGTGGAAAAACTGTTTTTT	CASSQDRRVEKLFF
.	TRBV7-9	TRBJ2-1	.	TGTGCCAGCAGCCCGCAAACTTCGGGTCTTAAGTTCTTC	CASSPQTSGLKFF
.	TRBV9	TRBJ2-3	.	TGTGCCAGCAGCCCCTCGCTAGCTAGGGCGGTAGATACGCAGTATTTT	CASSPSLARAVDTQYF
TRBD2	TRBV25-1	TRBJ2-7	once	TGTGCCAGCAGTGAATCCTGGCGGGAGGGCCATCAGGACGAGCAGTACTTC	CASSESWREGHQDEQYF
.	TRBV10-2	TRBJ2-1	.	TGCGCCAGCAGTGCCCCACCCGGGGACAATGAGCAGTTCTTC	CASSAPPGDNEQFF
.	TRBV9	TRBJ2-7	once	TGTGCCAGCAGCCCCCCCAACAGGGCCCACGAGCAGTACTTC	CASSPPNRAHEQYF
.	TRBV10-2	TRBJ1-1	.	TGCGCCAGCAGTGAGTCGGCCAGGAACGCTGAAGCTTTCTTT	CASSESARNAEAFF
TRBD2	TRBV28	TRBJ2-3	.	TGTGCCAGCAGTGGGACTAGCGTCACAGATACGCAGTATTTT	CASSGTSVTDTQYF
.	TRBV6-5	TRBJ1-2	.	TGTGCCAGCAGTTACTTTCAGGGCTATGGCTACACCTTC	CASSYFQGYGYTF
TRBD1	TRBV2	TRBJ1-3	.	TGTGCCAGCAGGGACGGACAGGGGGACGGAAACACCATATATTTT	CASRDGQGDGNTIYF
.	TRBV19	TRBJ2-7	few	TGTGCCAGTAGTATACAGGGACTCCATTTGCAGTACTTC	CASSIQGLHLQYF
.	TRBV19	TRBJ2-2	.	TGTGCCAGTATTAATAGATACGGGGAGCTGTTTTTT	CASINRYGELFF
TRBD1	TRBV11-2	TRBJ2-7	.	TGTGCCAGCAGCGTGACAGGGGGCCCATACGAGCAGTACTTC	CASSVTGGPYEQYF
TRBD2	TRBV14	TRBJ2-1	.	TGTGCCAGCAGCCAAGAAGTGTCAGCGGGAGATGAGCAGTTCTTC	CASSQEVSAGDEQFF
.	TRBV29-1	TRBJ1-2	.	TGCAGCGTTAAAGGGAGCTATGGCTACACCTTC	CSVKGSYGYTF